This is a list of T cell receptor beta chains from one sample in a study of blood T cell repertoires in COVID-19. Sequencing was performed with immunoSEQ multiplex PCR; in TCRdb, only in-frame clones are kept and a portion is missing. The repertoire holds about 320,000 clones, approximately 82% seen once, with roughly 1.1% in the top ten. The sample consisted of peripheral blood. These receptors were obtained from a woman in her forties or fifties with acute or convalescent COVID-19. Both conserved end residues are part of each CDR3. The D gene is left open where the match is weak. Only part of the rows carry a size: once, few, many, or a class if the clone is expanded.

abundance: -; d_gene: -; j_gene: TRBJ1-5; v_gene: TRBV6-1; CDR3aa: CASSEQGGQPQHF; CDR3nt: TGTGCCAGCAGTGAACAAGGAGGACAGCCCCAGCATTTT
abundance: -; d_gene: TRBD1; j_gene: TRBJ2-7; v_gene: TRBV2; CDR3aa: CASRDRGSEQYF; CDR3nt: TGTGCCAGCAGGGACAGGGGGAGCGAGCAGTACTTC
abundance: -; d_gene: -; j_gene: TRBJ1-4; v_gene: TRBV19; CDR3aa: CASSIGTGAEKLFF; CDR3nt: TGTGCCAGTAGTATCGGGACTGGGGCTGAAAAACTGTTTTTT
abundance: -; d_gene: TRBD2; j_gene: TRBJ2-7; v_gene: TRBV5-6; CDR3aa: CASSLAFSGSGEQYF; CDR3nt: TGTGCCAGCAGCTTGGCCTTTAGCGGGAGTGGCGAGCAGTACTTC
abundance: few; d_gene: TRBD2; j_gene: TRBJ2-7; v_gene: TRBV3-1/TRBV3-2; CDR3aa: CASSQEGSAGGPDF; CDR3nt: TGTGCCAGCAGCCAAGAGGGAAGTGCGGGAGGGCCGGACTTC
abundance: -; d_gene: -; j_gene: TRBJ2-5; v_gene: TRBV21-1; CDR3aa: CASSKVGLAAQNYQETQYF; CDR3nt: TGTGCCAGCAGCAAAGTGGGACTAGCGGCCCAAAATTACCAAGAGACCCAGTACTTC
abundance: few; d_gene: -; j_gene: TRBJ1-1; v_gene: TRBV7-9; CDR3aa: CASKTSQGKGNTEAFF; CDR3nt: TGTGCCAGCAAGACAAGTCAGGGGAAGGGGAACACTGAAGCTTTCTTT
abundance: -; d_gene: TRBD1; j_gene: TRBJ1-1; v_gene: TRBV20-1; CDR3aa: CSAVDRIEAFF; CDR3nt: TGCAGTGCCGTGGACAGGATTGAAGCTTTCTTT
abundance: -; d_gene: -; j_gene: TRBJ1-4; v_gene: TRBV19; CDR3aa: CASSSQGSANEKLFF; CDR3nt: TGTGCCAGTAGTTCTCAGGGTTCGGCTAATGAAAAACTGTTTTTT
abundance: -; d_gene: TRBD1; j_gene: TRBJ1-3; v_gene: TRBV7-2; CDR3aa: CASSPGQPGNTIYF; CDR3nt: TGTGCCAGCAGCCCGGGACAGCCTGGAAACACCATATATTTT
abundance: once; d_gene: -; j_gene: TRBJ1-3; v_gene: TRBV7-2; CDR3aa: CASSLEGGRANTIYF; CDR3nt: TGTGCCAGCAGCTTAGAAGGAGGGAGGGCAAACACCATATATTTT
abundance: -; d_gene: TRBD1; j_gene: TRBJ2-2; v_gene: TRBV4-3; CDR3aa: CASSQSRTGGNTGELFF; CDR3nt: TGCGCCAGCAGCCAATCAAGGACAGGGGGTAACACCGGGGAGCTGTTTTTT
abundance: -; d_gene: TRBD1; j_gene: TRBJ2-5; v_gene: TRBV30; CDR3aa: CAWNRGATGTQYF; CDR3nt: TGTGCCTGGAACAGGGGCGCGACGGGGACCCAGTACTTC
abundance: -; d_gene: -; j_gene: TRBJ2-3; v_gene: TRBV5-1; CDR3aa: CASRSNPTDTQYF; CDR3nt: TGCGCCAGCAGATCTAACCCCACAGATACGCAGTATTTT
abundance: -; d_gene: -; j_gene: TRBJ1-1; v_gene: TRBV19; CDR3aa: CASSTRPAGNTEAFF; CDR3nt: TGTGCCAGTAGTACCCGACCGGCGGGGAACACTGAAGCTTTCTTT
abundance: -; d_gene: -; j_gene: TRBJ2-7; v_gene: TRBV27; CDR3aa: CASSFTPTVTYEQYF; CDR3nt: TGTGCCAGCAGCTTTACACCGACAGTCACCTACGAGCAGTACTTC
abundance: -; d_gene: TRBD1; j_gene: TRBJ1-2; v_gene: TRBV3-1/TRBV3-2; CDR3aa: CASKPAQGSGYTF; CDR3nt: TGTGCCAGCAAGCCCGCACAGGGGTCGGGCTACACCTTC